These T cell receptor beta chains were read from a single sample in a study of shared clonotypes between healthy human individuals. The table came from immunoSEQ multiplex PCR; TCRdb's copy has only in-frame clones and leaves some out. The sample records approximately 100,000 clones, roughly 69% being singletons. Sequencing input: memory CD8+ T cells sorted from blood. The receptor source for this set is a man aged 25 to 45 in good health. CDR3s include the opening cysteine and the closing phenylalanine or tryptophan. The D gene is left open where the match is weak. Clone sizes are given selectively: once, few, many, or a class where the clone is expanded.

size,D,J,V,CDR3,DNA
.,TRBD1,TRBJ2-3,TRBV9,CASSVAGGQGASDTQYF,TGTGCCAGCAGCGTAGCCGGAGGACAGGGGGCGTCAGATACGCAGTATTTT
.,.,TRBJ1-1,TRBV6-6,CASSSGWGKVNTEAFF,TGTGCCAGCAGCTCCGGGTGGGGAAAGGTGAACACTGAAGCTTTCTTT
.,.,TRBJ1-5,TRBV21-1,CASIVCQPQHF,TGTGCCAGCATCGTCTGTCAGCCCCAGCATTTT
few,.,TRBJ2-7,TRBV28,CASAGATYEQYF,TGTGCCAGCGCTGGGGCAACCTACGAGCAGTACTTC
.,.,TRBJ1-1,TRBV27,CASSLSQRGEAFF,TGTGCCAGCAGTTTATCCCAACGCGGTGAAGCTTTCTTT
.,.,TRBJ1-1,TRBV27,CASSLSTTGNTEAFF,TGTGCCAGCAGTTTATCAACGACAGGGAACACTGAAGCTTTCTTT
.,TRBD1,TRBJ2-5,TRBV5-1,CASSLEGTGLGQETQYF,TGCGCCAGCAGCTTGGAGGGGACAGGGCTCGGCCAAGAGACCCAGTACTTC
many,.,TRBJ2-1,TRBV29-1,CSVTREGGSYNEQFF,TGCAGCGTCACCAGAGAGGGAGGTTCGTACAATGAGCAGTTCTTC
.,TRBD1,TRBJ2-1,TRBV29-1,CSVEDPRDSLGDYNEQFF,TGCAGCGTTGAAGATCCCCGGGACAGCTTAGGGGACTACAATGAGCAGTTCTTC
.,.,TRBJ1-1,TRBV28,CASSFPGRIGTEAFF,TGTGCCAGCAGTTTCCCCGGACGGATTGGGACTGAAGCTTTCTTT
.,TRBD1,TRBJ1-5,TRBV28,CASSFRDRAKDLNQPQHF,TGTGCCAGCAGTTTTAGAGACAGGGCAAAGGACTTAAATCAGCCCCAGCATTTT
.,.,TRBJ1-1,TRBV15,CATSRVSVRGYTEAFF,TGTGCCACCAGCAGAGTTAGTGTCAGGGGATACACTGAAGCTTTCTTT
few,.,TRBJ1-5,TRBV6-1,CASSEAMGGGSQPQHF,TGTGCCAGCAGTGAAGCGATGGGGGGTGGCAGCCAGCCCCAGCATTTT
.,.,TRBJ1-4,TRBV7-8,CASSSTRWALGKLFF,TGTGCCAGCAGCTCGACGAGGTGGGCCTTAGGAAAACTGTTTTTT
.,TRBD1,TRBJ2-7,TRBV4-1,CASSQEWAGGYEQYF,TGCGCCAGCAGCCAAGAGTGGGCAGGGGGCTACGAGCAGTACTTC
.,TRBD2,TRBJ2-1,TRBV14,CASSQGGVRGRSSYNEQFF,TGTGCCAGCAGCCAGGGAGGGGTGCGCGGGAGGAGCTCCTACAATGAGCAGTTCTTC
.,.,TRBJ2-1,TRBV27,CASSLAAYNEQFF,TGTGCCAGCAGTTTAGCCGCCTACAATGAGCAGTTCTTC
once,TRBD1,TRBJ1-4,TRBV10-2,CASSRDRVEKLFF,TGCGCCAGCAGTCGCGACAGGGTCGAAAAACTGTTTTTT
.,.,TRBJ2-7,TRBV4-3,CASSQDKWSYEQYF,TGCGCCAGCAGCCAAGATAAGTGGTCCTACGAGCAGTACTTC
.,TRBD1,TRBJ2-5,TRBV9,CASSVEDRGLQETQYF,TGTGCCAGCAGCGTAGAGGACAGGGGGCTCCAAGAGACCCAGTACTTC
many,.,TRBJ2-6,TRBV28,CASSSPTATSGANVLTF,TGTGCCAGCAGTTCACCGACTGCTACCTCTGGGGCCAACGTCCTGACTTTC
.,TRBD1,TRBJ2-2,TRBV6-1,CAGTRTGEPGELFF,TGTGCCGGGACCAGGACAGGGGAGCCCGGGGAGCTGTTTTTT
few,.,TRBJ2-1,TRBV7-2,CASSLAAIEDEQFF,TGTGCCAGCAGCTTAGCGGCGATTGAGGATGAGCAGTTCTTC
.,TRBD2,TRBJ2-1,TRBV11-3,CASSSSGGLAGREQFF,TGTGCCAGCAGCTCCTCGGGGGGGCTAGCGGGACGTGAGCAGTTCTTC
.,.,TRBJ1-4,TRBV30,CAWSLGNGEKLFF,TGTGCCTGGAGTTTAGGGAATGGTGAAAAACTGTTTTTT
.,TRBD2,TRBJ2-5,TRBV30,CAWSVTSAETQYF,TGTGCCTGGAGTGTGACTAGCGCTGAGACCCAGTACTTC
.,.,TRBJ1-1,TRBV6-8,CASRCPRGWLDNTEAFF,TGTGCCAGCAGATGCCCGCGGGGCTGGTTGGACAACACTGAAGCTTTCTTT
.,TRBD2,TRBJ2-5,TRBV4-1,CASSQDRGSGSQETQYF,TGCGCCAGCAGCCAAGATCGTGGTAGCGGGAGCCAAGAGACCCAGTACTTC
once,TRBD1,TRBJ1-4,TRBV4-3,CASSQEYGTGYEKLFF,TGCGCCAGCAGCCAAGAATACGGGACAGGGTATGAAAAACTGTTTTTT
.,.,TRBJ1-1,TRBV4-3,CASSQDWGTTVNTEAFF,TGCGCCAGCAGCCAAGACTGGGGTACAACGGTGAACACTGAAGCTTTCTTT
.,TRBD2,TRBJ2-7,TRBV11-2,CASSHSGTISYEQYF,TGTGCCAGCAGTCATTCCGGGACTATTTCTTACGAGCAGTACTTC
few,.,TRBJ1-1,TRBV29-1,CSVAPGRRAEAFF,TGCAGCGTTGCTCCAGGGAGGAGGGCTGAAGCTTTCTTT
.,.,TRBJ1-5,TRBV6-1,CASTLLRASNQPQHF,TGTGCCAGCACCTTACTGAGGGCCAGCAATCAGCCCCAGCATTTT
.,.,TRBJ1-2,TRBV9,CASSESARGVYGYTF,TGTGCCAGCAGCGAGAGTGCCAGGGGTGTCTATGGCTACACCTTC
.,.,TRBJ2-1,TRBV28,CASSPDSREQFF,TGTGCCAGCAGTCCTGATTCAAGGGAGCAGTTCTTC
many,TRBD2,TRBJ2-1,TRBV7-9,CASSRLTSGLYNEQFF,TGTGCCAGCAGCCGACTAACTAGCGGCTTATACAATGAGCAGTTCTTC
.,TRBD2,TRBJ2-2,TRBV2,CASRGLAGIGELFF,TGTGCCAGCAGAGGACTAGCGGGAATCGGGGAGCTGTTTTTT
.,TRBD1,TRBJ1-4,TRBV29-1,CSATTDRGLDEKLFF,TGCAGCGCCACTACTGACAGGGGATTGGATGAAAAACTGTTTTTT
.,TRBD2,TRBJ2-3,TRBV7-9,CASSLAGLAGADTQYF,TGTGCCAGCAGCTTAGCGGGACTAGCGGGAGCAGATACGCAGTATTTT
.,.,TRBJ1-1,TRBV18,CASSRAGTEAFF,TGTGCCAGCTCACGGGCGGGCACTGAAGCTTTCTTT
.,TRBD1,TRBJ2-2,TRBV19,CASSIDWTGYTGELFF,TGTGCCAGTAGTATAGATTGGACAGGGTACACCGGGGAGCTGTTTTTT
few,.,TRBJ1-1,TRBV12-5,CASGLEGGTEAFF,TGTGCTAGTGGTTTGGAGGGAGGAACTGAAGCTTTCTTT
.,TRBD1,TRBJ2-5,TRBV29-1,CSGRDRARQETQYF,TGCAGCGGCCGGGACAGGGCGAGGCAAGAGACCCAGTACTTC
.,.,TRBJ2-7,TRBV5-1,CASSVDRISYEQYF,TGCGCCAGCAGCGTGGATCGTATTTCCTACGAGCAGTACTTC
.,TRBD1,TRBJ2-7,TRBV7-3,CASSLTQAGGGDEQYF,TGTGCCAGCAGCTTAACGCAGGCAGGGGGTGGCGACGAGCAGTACTTC
.,.,TRBJ2-1,TRBV27,CASSSLGGNEQFF,TGTGCCAGCAGTTCCCTGGGGGGCAATGAGCAGTTCTTC
.,TRBD2,TRBJ2-7,TRBV27,CASSWASGRYSYEQYF,TGTGCCAGCAGTTGGGCTAGCGGGAGATATTCCTACGAGCAGTACTTC
.,TRBD1,TRBJ2-7,TRBV4-1,CASSQGQGVGYEQYF,TGCGCCAGCAGCCAGGGACAGGGGGTCGGCTACGAGCAGTACTTC
.,TRBD2,TRBJ2-7,TRBV5-3,CASSLSGSGGYEQYF,TGTGCCAGCAGCTTGTCGGGTAGCGGGGGATACGAGCAGTACTTC
.,.,TRBJ2-7,TRBV7-9,CASTAVGPAYYEQYF,TGTGCCAGCACGGCCGTCGGCCCGGCATACTACGAGCAGTACTTC